This entry features one TCR beta chain sequence. Its antigen remains unidentified. No base quality information exists; no much larger clone differs at one position. Read against the paper, the sample's time point label means: newly diagnosed, previously untreated cHL patient sample. As a comparison group for the relapsed/refractory trial patients, PBMCs were sequenced from patients with newly diagnosed, previously untreated classical Hodgkin lymphoma. Peripheral blood was collected in 8 mL Vacutainer Cell Preparation Tubes, from which PBMCs were isolated by centrifugation and then cryopreserved. The record originates from a study of PD-1 blockade in classical Hodgkin lymphoma (TCRdb year 2020). Broadly, across the study: The study used CyTOF and TCR beta sequencing to define a peripheral blood immune signature of response to PD-1 blockade in classical Hodgkin lymphoma.

Summary of the overall study and its limitations: Baseline TCR diversity was reported to be lower in newly diagnosed patients than in healthy donors and to be lower still in relapsed/refractory patients. The study was limited to a single clinical trial cohort, and causes of repertoire differences, possibly disease activity or prior therapy, remained undefined.

The Qiagen DNeasy kit was used to extract genomic DNA from unsorted PBMCs and from the negatively selected CD4+ and CD8+ fractions. TCR beta CDR3 regions were amplified by immunoSEQ multiplex PCR using primers annealing to V and J segments. Amplification bias was minimized using a synthetic immune receptor repertoire, and residual bias was removed computationally after sequencing. As for the original processing: Custom Python scripts were used to quantify repertoire diversity as the Shannon entropy index. Unsorted, CD4+ and CD8+ repertoires were examined separately, except in combined analyses, for which CD4+ and CD8+ sequences were merged in silico. TCRdb mirrors the immuneACCESS table, restricted to in-frame sequences. Some clones are absent from its copies; in checked studies, under half trace to an unresolved V gene, and the reason for the others is unknown. For V, J and clone size, that table is used; D and trimming come from the DNA. This sample comprises under 20,000 clones, roughly 87% of them detected only once. The ten largest clones add up to around 3.9% of the sample.

The CDR3, from cysteine to phenylalanine, totals 13 residues. The read is trimmed to its CDR3 DNA, 39 bases read in frame from base 1. The sequence was obtained from a human donor with classical Hodgkin lymphoma. The sample comprised peripheral blood mononuclear cells (PBMCs). The receptor chain draws on TRBV21-1 and TRBJ2-7. TRBV21-1 has pseudogene status. The CDR3 corresponds to CASSKEKTYEQYF. DNA sequence: TGTGCCAGCAGCAAAGAGAAGACCTACGAGCAGTACTTC.